A selection of T cell receptor beta chains follows, all from one sample in a study of T cells in localized non-small cell lung cancer. Using immunoSEQ multiplex PCR, the repertoire was profiled, and TCRdb retains in-frame clones only, with some absent. The table lists under 3,000 clones, over 25% of them singletons. The source material was lung tumor tissue, sampled before any cancer treatment. These receptors originate from a woman aged 35 to 75 with stage III lung adenocarcinoma. CDR3s include the opening cysteine and the closing phenylalanine or tryptophan. D genes are given only for firm matches. Only some rows state a clone size, as once, few, many or a class for expanded clones.

j_call: TRBJ2-7; v_call: TRBV22-1; clone_size: NA; d_call: NA; cdr3_aa: CAINGPGQGEQYF; cdr3_nt: TGTGCCATCAATGGGCCAGGGCAGGGCGAGCAGTACTTC
j_call: TRBJ1-6; v_call: TRBV6-8; clone_size: medium-sized; d_call: NA; cdr3_aa: CASSVLGRMSSYNSPLHF; cdr3_nt: TGTGCCAGCAGTGTCCTGGGGCGGATGAGCTCCTATAATTCACCCCTCCACTTT
j_call: TRBJ2-7; v_call: TRBV11-3; clone_size: NA; d_call: NA; cdr3_aa: CASSSLLGQGEQYF; cdr3_nt: TGTGCCAGCAGCTCACTTCTAGGACAAGGTGAGCAGTACTTC
j_call: TRBJ2-2; v_call: TRBV9; clone_size: few; d_call: NA; cdr3_aa: CASSFQGTGELFF; cdr3_nt: TGTGCCAGCAGCTTCCAGGGGACCGGGGAGCTGTTTTTT
j_call: TRBJ2-5; v_call: TRBV19; clone_size: NA; d_call: TRBD2; cdr3_aa: CASSIRTSGSIETQYF; cdr3_nt: TGTGCCAGTAGTATTAGGACTAGCGGATCGATAGAGACCCAGTACTTC
j_call: TRBJ1-5; v_call: TRBV6-8; clone_size: medium-sized; d_call: NA; cdr3_aa: CASRGDNNQPQHF; cdr3_nt: TGTGCCAGCAGGGGAGATAACAATCAGCCCCAGCATTTT
j_call: TRBJ1-4; v_call: TRBV9; clone_size: few; d_call: NA; cdr3_aa: CASSTGGTNEKLFF; cdr3_nt: TGTGCCAGCAGCACGGGGGGAACTAATGAAAAACTGTTTTTT
j_call: TRBJ1-5; v_call: TRBV6-8; clone_size: medium-sized; d_call: NA; cdr3_aa: CASRGDSNQPQHF; cdr3_nt: TGTGCCAGCAGGGGGGACAGCAATCAGCCCCAGCATTTT
j_call: TRBJ2-1; v_call: TRBV14; clone_size: NA; d_call: NA; cdr3_aa: CASSPAGGGPINEQFF; cdr3_nt: TGTGCCAGCAGCCCTGCCGGGGGTGGGCCCATTAATGAGCAGTTCTTC
j_call: TRBJ1-2; v_call: TRBV5-1; clone_size: NA; d_call: NA; cdr3_aa: CASSLGAGRGLYGYTF; cdr3_nt: TGCGCCAGCAGCTTGGGGGCAGGACGAGGACTCTATGGCTACACCTTC
j_call: TRBJ2-5; v_call: TRBV11-3; clone_size: few; d_call: TRBD1; cdr3_aa: CASGSGGSVETQYF; cdr3_nt: TGTGCCAGCGGATCAGGGGGTTCGGTAGAGACCCAGTACTTC
j_call: TRBJ1-1; v_call: TRBV19; clone_size: few; d_call: TRBD1; cdr3_aa: CASTSRDRVNTEAFF; cdr3_nt: TGTGCCAGTACCTCCCGGGACAGAGTGAACACTGAAGCTTTCTTT
j_call: TRBJ1-3; v_call: TRBV15; clone_size: few; d_call: NA; cdr3_aa: CATSRDSSGNTIYF; cdr3_nt: TGTGCCACCAGCAGAGATAGCTCTGGAAACACCATATATTTT
j_call: TRBJ2-1; v_call: TRBV19; clone_size: NA; d_call: TRBD2; cdr3_aa: CASGLAGGNEQFF; cdr3_nt: TGTGCCAGTGGACTAGCGGGAGGTAATGAGCAGTTCTTC
j_call: TRBJ2-2; v_call: TRBV11-3; clone_size: medium-sized; d_call: TRBD2; cdr3_aa: CASSFPTSGRNTGELFF; cdr3_nt: TGTGCCAGCAGCTTCCCGACTAGCGGGAGGAACACCGGGGAGCTGTTTTTT
j_call: TRBJ1-1; v_call: TRBV9; clone_size: NA; d_call: NA; cdr3_aa: CASSPTTAMNTEAFF; cdr3_nt: TGTGCCAGCAGCCCAACGACGGCGATGAACACTGAAGCTTTCTTT
j_call: TRBJ1-1; v_call: TRBV19; clone_size: NA; d_call: NA; cdr3_aa: CASTHREGNTEAFF; cdr3_nt: TGTGCCAGTACACACAGGGAGGGGAACACTGAAGCTTTCTTT
j_call: TRBJ1-2; v_call: TRBV29-1; clone_size: NA; d_call: TRBD1; cdr3_aa: CSVEAQGVGGYTF; cdr3_nt: TGCAGCGTTGAAGCGCAGGGGGTTGGTGGCTACACCTTC
j_call: TRBJ2-3; v_call: TRBV19; clone_size: NA; d_call: NA; cdr3_aa: CASSGFSTDTQYF; cdr3_nt: TGTGCCAGCTCCGGGTTTAGCACAGATACGCAGTATTTT
j_call: TRBJ2-4; v_call: TRBV11-3; clone_size: NA; d_call: TRBD2; cdr3_aa: CASSVLAGPGGAKNIQYF; cdr3_nt: TGTGCCAGCAGCGTCTTAGCGGGCCCGGGGGGAGCCAAAAACATTCAGTACTTC
j_call: TRBJ1-2; v_call: TRBV29-1; clone_size: NA; d_call: NA; cdr3_aa: CSVEQGPNYGYTF; cdr3_nt: TGCAGCGTTGAGCAGGGCCCTAACTATGGCTACACCTTC
j_call: TRBJ2-1; v_call: TRBV29-1; clone_size: NA; d_call: TRBD2; cdr3_aa: CSAILAGGRYEQFF; cdr3_nt: TGCAGCGCCATTTTAGCGGGGGGGCGTTATGAGCAGTTCTTC
j_call: TRBJ1-1; v_call: TRBV19; clone_size: NA; d_call: TRBD1; cdr3_aa: CASSPRRQGAGTEAFF; cdr3_nt: TGTGCCAGTAGTCCCCGCCGACAGGGGGCGGGCACTGAAGCTTTCTTT
j_call: TRBJ1-2; v_call: TRBV28; clone_size: few; d_call: NA; cdr3_aa: CASSPPMGSGYTF; cdr3_nt: TGTGCCAGCAGTCCTCCGATGGGAAGTGGCTACACCTTC
j_call: TRBJ2-6; v_call: TRBV18; clone_size: NA; d_call: NA; cdr3_aa: CASSPRGLTISGANVLTF; cdr3_nt: TGTGCCAGCTCACCACGAGGACTAACCATCTCTGGGGCCAACGTCCTGACTTTC
j_call: TRBJ2-3; v_call: TRBV5-1; clone_size: NA; d_call: TRBD1; cdr3_aa: CASSPDRSGTDTQYF; cdr3_nt: TGCGCCAGCAGCCCGGACAGGTCAGGCACAGATACGCAGTATTTT